A selection of T cell receptor beta chains follows, all from one sample in a study of T cell responses to AZD1222 COVID-19 vaccine. Method: immunoSEQ multiplex PCR; TCRdb's copy keeps in-frame clones and lacks some. The sample lists 180,000 or so clones, 90% to 95% occurring once. Sequencing used peripheral blood, obtained on day 0 of AZD1222 vaccination. These receptors all stem from an adult in good health. CDR3s include the opening cysteine and the closing phenylalanine or tryptophan. D genes are given only for firm matches. Some rows mark clone size as missing; the rest say once, few, many or name a class of expanded clone.

>TRBV20-1|.|TRBJ1-4|.
TGCAGTGCCAACCATGAAAAACTGTTTTTT
CSANHEKLFF
>TRBV18|.|TRBJ1-3|TRBD1
TGTGCCAGCTCACCCAATCCGGGACAGGGTCCCTCTGGAAACACCATATATTTT
CASSPNPGQGPSGNTIYF
>TRBV19|.|TRBJ2-7|.
TGTGCCAGTAGTATAGGGTATTCCTACGAGCAGTACTTC
CASSIGYSYEQYF
>TRBV7-2|.|TRBJ1-4|.
TGTGCCAGCAGCTTAGCGCCAGGGGCGGCTGAAAAACTGTTTTTT
CASSLAPGAAEKLFF
>TRBV27|.|TRBJ1-5|TRBD1
TGTGCCAGCAGCAGGACAGGGACGGTTCAGCCCCAGCATTTT
CASSRTGTVQPQHF
>TRBV14|.|TRBJ2-7|.
TGTGCCAGCAGCCAAACCGGAACCTACGAGCAGTACTTC
CASSQTGTYEQYF
>TRBV5-1|.|TRBJ2-3|.
TGCGCCAGCAGCCTTTCCACAGATACGCAGTATTTT
CASSLSTDTQYF
>TRBV27|once|TRBJ2-2|.
TGTGCCAGCAGTTTATCCGGACGGGTGGGCGGGGAGCTGTTTTTT
CASSLSGRVGGELFF
>TRBV7-2|.|TRBJ1-5|.
TGTGCCAGCAGCTTATACAGGGATCAGCCCCAGCATTTT
CASSLYRDQPQHF
>TRBV29-1|.|TRBJ1-1|.
TGCAGCATAAGGTGGCAAAAAGGGGTTCTCTCTGGGAACACTGAAGCTTTCTTT
CSIRWQKGVLSGNTEAFF
>TRBV5-4|.|TRBJ1-2|.
TGTGCCAGCAGCTTGCAGACCGTTAACTATGGCTACACCTTC
CASSLQTVNYGYTF
>TRBV19|.|TRBJ1-5|.
TGTGCCAGTAGTACACAGGTAAATCAGCCCCAGCATTTT
CASSTQVNQPQHF
>TRBV11-2|.|TRBJ1-2|.
TGTGCCAGCAGCTTAGTGGCGGGGGCTAGCTATGGCTACACCTTC
CASSLVAGASYGYTF
>TRBV19|.|TRBJ1-1|.
TGTGCCAGTAGTATAGGGGGAGGGGCCAGTTCTGAAGCTTTCTTT
CASSIGGGASSEAFF
>TRBV7-9|once|TRBJ1-2|TRBD1
TGTGCCAGCAGTCCCGGGACAGTCAACTATGGCTACACCTTC
CASSPGTVNYGYTF
>TRBV5-4|.|TRBJ2-7|TRBD1
TGTGCCAGCAGCGGCAACAGGGGGCGCGATAACAACGAGCAGTACTTC
CASSGNRGRDNNEQYF
>TRBV5-1|.|TRBJ2-7|.
TGCGCCAGCAGCTTGGCCGGGGCGAGTGTGCAGTACTTC
CASSLAGASVQYF
>TRBV2|.|TRBJ2-1|.
TGTGCCAGCAGCCTGTGGGGGGCCGATGAGCAGTTCTTC
CASSLWGADEQFF
>TRBV6-2/TRBV6-3|.|TRBJ2-7|.
TGTGCCAGCAGCCCGGGGGTTGACTCCTACGAGCAGTACTTC
CASSPGVDSYEQYF
>TRBV3-1/TRBV3-2|.|TRBJ1-2|.
TGTGCCAGCAGCTACCAACAAGGGTACTATGGCTACACCTTC
CASSYQQGYYGYTF